This T cell receptor (beta chain) was identified in a study of blood T cell repertoires in COVID-19. Study-level background: PBMCs, B-cell-depleted T cells, or T cells provided the cDNA or gDNA that made up the material.

As handled by the study authors: Using reference gene primer amplification, nucleated cell counts were estimated. Produced via immunoSEQ multiplex PCR; TCRdb's table is partial and in-frame only. V and J calls and clone size come straight from that table; D and trimming were deduced from the DNA. The data show around 290,000 clones, 90% to 95% seen once. Germline CDR1 and CDR2: SQVTM and ANQGSEA. This CDR3 spans 14 amino acids. Trimming took 1 base from V and 0 from J, leaving 9 bases between them. The TCR comes from a woman in her twenties or thirties with COVID-19, enrolled during active disease. V usage is TRBV29-1 and J usage is TRBJ1-2, with a weak D call TRBD1 (6 bases). Sequencing input: peripheral blood. The CDR3 DNA reads as TGCAGCGTTGAAGGTACAGGGACTAACTATGGCTACACCTTC. Encoded protein: CSVEGTGTNYGYTF.